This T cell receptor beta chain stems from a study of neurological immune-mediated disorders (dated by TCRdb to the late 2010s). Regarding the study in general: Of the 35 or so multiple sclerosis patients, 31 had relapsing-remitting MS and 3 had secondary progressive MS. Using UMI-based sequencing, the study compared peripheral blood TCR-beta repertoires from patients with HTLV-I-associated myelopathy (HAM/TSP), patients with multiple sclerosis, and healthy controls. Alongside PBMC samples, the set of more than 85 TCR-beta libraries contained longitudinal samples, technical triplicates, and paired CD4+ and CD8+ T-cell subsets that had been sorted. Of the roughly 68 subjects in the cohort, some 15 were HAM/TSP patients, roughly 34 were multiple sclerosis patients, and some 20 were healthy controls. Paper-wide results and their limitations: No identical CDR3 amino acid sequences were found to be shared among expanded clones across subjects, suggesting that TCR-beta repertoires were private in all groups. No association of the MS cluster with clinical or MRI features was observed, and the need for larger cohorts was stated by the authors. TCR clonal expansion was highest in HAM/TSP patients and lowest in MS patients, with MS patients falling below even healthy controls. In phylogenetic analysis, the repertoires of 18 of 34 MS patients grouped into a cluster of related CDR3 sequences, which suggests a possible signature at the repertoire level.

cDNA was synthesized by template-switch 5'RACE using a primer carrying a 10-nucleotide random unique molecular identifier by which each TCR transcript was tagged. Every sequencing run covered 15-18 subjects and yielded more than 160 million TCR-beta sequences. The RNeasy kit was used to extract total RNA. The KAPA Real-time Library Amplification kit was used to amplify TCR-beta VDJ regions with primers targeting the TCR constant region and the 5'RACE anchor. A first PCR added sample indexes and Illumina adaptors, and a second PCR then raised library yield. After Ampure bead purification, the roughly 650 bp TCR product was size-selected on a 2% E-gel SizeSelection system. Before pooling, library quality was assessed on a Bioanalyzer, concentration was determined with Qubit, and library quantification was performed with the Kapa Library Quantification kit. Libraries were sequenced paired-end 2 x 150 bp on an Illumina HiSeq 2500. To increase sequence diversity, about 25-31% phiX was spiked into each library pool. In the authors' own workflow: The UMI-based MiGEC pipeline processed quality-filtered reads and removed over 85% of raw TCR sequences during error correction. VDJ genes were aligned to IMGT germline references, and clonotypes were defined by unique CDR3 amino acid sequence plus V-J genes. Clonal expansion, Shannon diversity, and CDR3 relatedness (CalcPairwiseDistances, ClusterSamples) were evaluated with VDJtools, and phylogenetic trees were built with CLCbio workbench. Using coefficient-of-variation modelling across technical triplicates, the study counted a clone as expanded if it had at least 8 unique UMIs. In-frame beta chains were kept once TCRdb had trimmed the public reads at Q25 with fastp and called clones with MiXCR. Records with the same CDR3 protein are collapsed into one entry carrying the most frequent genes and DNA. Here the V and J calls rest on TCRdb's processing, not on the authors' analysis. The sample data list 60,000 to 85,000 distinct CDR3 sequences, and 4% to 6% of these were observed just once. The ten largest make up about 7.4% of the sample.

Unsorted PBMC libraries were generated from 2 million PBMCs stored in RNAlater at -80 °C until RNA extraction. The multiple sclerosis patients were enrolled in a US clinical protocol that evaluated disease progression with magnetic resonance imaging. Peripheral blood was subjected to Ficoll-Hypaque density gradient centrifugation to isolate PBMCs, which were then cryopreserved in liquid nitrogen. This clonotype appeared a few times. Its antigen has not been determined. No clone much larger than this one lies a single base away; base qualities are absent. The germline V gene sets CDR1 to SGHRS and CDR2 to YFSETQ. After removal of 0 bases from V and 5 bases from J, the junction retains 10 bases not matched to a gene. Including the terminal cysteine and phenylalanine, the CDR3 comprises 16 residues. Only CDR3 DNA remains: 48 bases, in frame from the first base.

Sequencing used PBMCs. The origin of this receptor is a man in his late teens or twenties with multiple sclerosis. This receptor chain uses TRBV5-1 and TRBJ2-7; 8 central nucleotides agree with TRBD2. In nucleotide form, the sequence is TGCGCCAGCAGCTTGGCCCTGGCTAGCGGGTCTCACGAGCAGTACTTC. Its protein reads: CASSLALASGSHEQYF. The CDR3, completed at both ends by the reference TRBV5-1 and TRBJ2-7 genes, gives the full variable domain KAGVTQTPRYLIKTRGQQVTLSCSPISGHRSVSWYQQTPGQGLQFLFEYFSETQRNKGNFPGRFSGRQFSNSRSEMNVSTLELGDSALYLCASSLALASGSHEQYFGPGTRLTVT.